These T cell receptor beta chains were read from a single sample in a study of beta chain features in type 1 diabetes. Clones were read by immunoSEQ multiplex PCR, and TCRdb kept only the in-frame ones, dropping some. The sample includes 300,000 or so clones, roughly 8% seen only once; the top ten take roughly 0.44%. What was sequenced was central memory CD4+ T cells from blood. These receptors were obtained from a woman aged 18-29 years in good health. Both conserved end residues are part of each CDR3. A D gene is named only where the DNA matches it firmly. Only part of the rows carry a size: once, few, many, or a class if the clone is expanded.

abundance: few; j_gene: TRBJ1-4; d_gene: .; v_gene: TRBV7-9; CDR3nt: TGTGCCAGCAGCCCACGGGGCAATCATGAAAAACTGTTTTTT; CDR3aa: CASSPRGNHEKLFF
abundance: .; j_gene: TRBJ1-2; d_gene: .; v_gene: TRBV27; CDR3nt: TGTGCCAGCAGTCCACAGAGACTTTATGGCTACACCTTC; CDR3aa: CASSPQRLYGYTF
abundance: .; j_gene: TRBJ1-1; d_gene: TRBD1; v_gene: TRBV28; CDR3nt: TGTGCCAGCAGTATACAGGGGCACACTGAAGCTTTCTTT; CDR3aa: CASSIQGHTEAFF
abundance: few; j_gene: TRBJ1-5; d_gene: .; v_gene: TRBV6-6; CDR3nt: TGTGCCAGCAGTTACGGGGGGCGGGATCAGCCCCAGCATTTT; CDR3aa: CASSYGGRDQPQHF
abundance: .; j_gene: TRBJ2-1; d_gene: TRBD2; v_gene: TRBV5-1; CDR3nt: TGCGCCAGCAGCTTGGTTAGCGGGAGCGTCGATGAGCAGTTCTTC; CDR3aa: CASSLVSGSVDEQFF
abundance: .; j_gene: TRBJ1-2; d_gene: .; v_gene: TRBV28; CDR3nt: TGTGCCAGCAGTCTCCTCCGGGACAGCTACACCTTC; CDR3aa: CASSLLRDSYTF
abundance: few; j_gene: TRBJ2-7; d_gene: .; v_gene: TRBV15; CDR3nt: TGTGCCACCAGGGGTAGCGGGACAGACCCAGAGCAGTACTTC; CDR3aa: CATRGSGTDPEQYF
abundance: .; j_gene: TRBJ2-7; d_gene: .; v_gene: TRBV20-1; CDR3nt: TGCAGTGCTGAGCGGGTAAACGAGCAGTACTTC; CDR3aa: CSAERVNEQYF
abundance: few; j_gene: TRBJ2-7; d_gene: TRBD2; v_gene: TRBV9; CDR3nt: TGTGCCAGCAGCGTAGACGGGAGGTCGGGCGAGCAGTACTTC; CDR3aa: CASSVDGRSGEQYF
abundance: few; j_gene: TRBJ2-1; d_gene: .; v_gene: TRBV4-1; CDR3nt: TGCGCCAGCAGCCAAGAGGGAAACCCCTACAATGAGCAGTTCTTC; CDR3aa: CASSQEGNPYNEQFF
abundance: few; j_gene: TRBJ2-1; d_gene: .; v_gene: TRBV7-3; CDR3nt: TGTGCCAGCAGCTTAAACAGGGCGGCCTACAATGAGCAGTTCTTC; CDR3aa: CASSLNRAAYNEQFF
abundance: .; j_gene: TRBJ2-2; d_gene: TRBD2; v_gene: TRBV4-1; CDR3nt: TGCGCCAGCAGCCAAGTTGTGGTAGCGGGAGGGGAGCTGTTTTTT; CDR3aa: CASSQVVVAGGELFF
abundance: few; j_gene: TRBJ2-5; d_gene: .; v_gene: TRBV7-9; CDR3nt: TGTGCCAGCAGCTTATTCGGGGGAGAGACCCAGTACTTC; CDR3aa: CASSLFGGETQYF